These T cell receptor beta chains were read from a single sample in a study of shared clonotypes between healthy human individuals. Produced via immunoSEQ multiplex PCR; TCRdb's table is partial and in-frame only. The data contain millions of clones, around 94% of them singletons. The sample taken for sequencing was naive CD4+ T cells sorted from blood. The origin of the receptors is a man in his late teens or twenties in good health. The CDR3 runs from the conserved cysteine through the conserved F or W. A D gene is named only where the DNA matches it firmly. Clone size is shown for a subset of rows, as once, few, many or a class of expanded clone.

>TRBD1|NA|TRBJ2-1|TRBV12-5
TGTGCTAGTGGTTTGGTAACAGGGACAGGGGGTCCCAACAATGAGCAGTTCTTC
CASGLVTGTGGPNNEQFF
>TRBD1|NA|TRBJ2-7|TRBV10-1
TGCGCCAGCAGGCCCGGGACAGGGTCCCACGAGCAGTACTTC
CASRPGTGSHEQYF
>NA|NA|TRBJ2-5|TRBV7-9
TGTGCCAGCAGCTTAGAGTACAGGATCCAAGAGACCCAGTACTTC
CASSLEYRIQETQYF
>NA|once|TRBJ2-5|TRBV6-4
TGTGCCGCCCCGGTGGCGCGGGGGACCCAGTACTTC
CAAPVARGTQYF
>TRBD2|NA|TRBJ2-1|TRBV5-6
TGTGCCAGCAGCCCATGGCGGGGGTCTTCCTACAATGAGCAGTTCTTC
CASSPWRGSSYNEQFF
>NA|once|TRBJ1-3|TRBV30
TGTGCCTGGACTCCCGGGAGCGGAAACACCATATATTTT
CAWTPGSGNTIYF
>TRBD1|NA|TRBJ2-1|TRBV19
TGTGCCAGTACCTGGGGGACAGGGTACAATGAGCAGTTCTTC
CASTWGTGYNEQFF
>NA|NA|TRBJ2-7|TRBV2
TGTGCCAGCACAAGACAGAAAACCTCCTACGAGCAGTACTTC
CASTRQKTSYEQYF
>TRBD2|NA|TRBJ2-7|TRBV6-6
TGTGCCAGCAGTTACTCGGCGGGGGGGGACTACGAGCAGTACTTC
CASSYSAGGDYEQYF
>NA|NA|TRBJ2-5|TRBV7-9
TGTGCCAGCAGCTTAGCGCTCCGGAGGAGCCAAGAGACCCAGTACTTC
CASSLALRRSQETQYF
>TRBD2|NA|TRBJ2-3|TRBV6-5
TGTGCCAGCAGATACTCCACTAGCGGGAGGGCAGATACGCAGTATTTT
CASRYSTSGRADTQYF
>TRBD1|NA|TRBJ2-7|TRBV4-1
TGCGCCAGCAGCCAAGGGGGACAGGATGTCTACGAGCAGTACTTC
CASSQGGQDVYEQYF
>TRBD1|NA|TRBJ2-1|TRBV10-3
TGTGCCATCAGCGGACAGGGGACTGGCAATGAGCAGTTCTTC
CAISGQGTGNEQFF
>NA|NA|TRBJ1-4|TRBV7-2
TGTGCCAGCAGCTTAGGTACAGGTCGTAATGAAAAACTGTTTTTT
CASSLGTGRNEKLFF
>TRBD2|NA|TRBJ2-5|TRBV5-8
TGTGCCAGCAGCTTGAACGGGAGGGCCGAAGAGACCCAGTACTTC
CASSLNGRAEETQYF
>NA|NA|TRBJ2-7|TRBV20-1
TGCAGTGCTAGTCCTTCGGAAGAGCAGTACTTC
CSASPSEEQYF
>TRBD1|once|TRBJ1-4|TRBV6-5
TGTGCCAGCGCATGGGACAGGTCACGAGAAAAACTGTTTTTT
CASAWDRSREKLFF
>NA|NA|TRBJ2-1|TRBV7-2
TGTGCCAGCAGCTCCAGAGACTTCGACAATGAGCAGTTCTTC
CASSSRDFDNEQFF
>NA|NA|TRBJ1-5|TRBV2
TGTGCCAGCAACTCACAGAATAGCAATCAGCCCCAGCATTTT
CASNSQNSNQPQHF
>TRBD2|NA|TRBJ2-5|TRBV27
TGTGCCAGCAGACGTGGGACTAGCGGGCAGGAGACCCAGTACTTC
CASRRGTSGQETQYF
>NA|NA|TRBJ2-2|TRBV9
TGTGCCAGCAGCGTATTGGGGGCGGGGACCGGGGAGCTGTTTTTT
CASSVLGAGTGELFF
>NA|few|TRBJ1-2|TRBV25-1
TGTGCCAGCAGTGAGTGGGTGTCGCTCGGCGGCTACACCTTC
CASSEWVSLGGYTF
>TRBD1|NA|TRBJ1-3|TRBV6-6
TGTGCCAGCAGTTGGGGGACAGAAAAAAAAGGAAACACCATATATTTT
CASSWGTEKKGNTIYF
>NA|NA|TRBJ1-2|TRBV6-6
TGTGCCAGCAGTTACTCGCCTAACTATGGCTACACCTTC
CASSYSPNYGYTF
>TRBD2|NA|TRBJ2-3|TRBV13
TGTGCCAGCAGGCCTCCCCGGACTAGCGGGAAGATTACGCAGTATTTT
CASRPPRTSGKITQYF
>TRBD1|NA|TRBJ2-7|TRBV7-2
TGTGCCAGCAGCGTACGGGGACAGGGGGCGAACGAGCAGTACTTC
CASSVRGQGANEQYF
>NA|NA|TRBJ2-6|TRBV28
TGTGCCAGCGGACAGAATCTTTTCTCTGGGGCCAACGTCCTGACTTTC
CASGQNLFSGANVLTF
>TRBD1|NA|TRBJ1-4|TRBV28
TGTGCCAGCAGTTTTCAGCAGGGGGTAACTAATGAAAAACTGTTTTTT
CASSFQQGVTNEKLFF
>TRBD1|few|TRBJ1-6|TRBV30
TGTGCCTGGAGCACGGAGGGGGCTTCACCCCTCCACTTT
CAWSTEGASPLHF
>NA|once|TRBJ1-1|TRBV2
TGTGCCAGCAGTGACGGTTTAAGTACTGAAGCTTTCTTT
CASSDGLSTEAFF
>NA|NA|TRBJ2-7|TRBV6-1
TGTGCCAGCAGTGCCGACCGGGCCCTTTCCTACGAGCAGTACTTC
CASSADRALSYEQYF
>TRBD1|NA|TRBJ2-5|TRBV11-2
TGTGCCAGCCGCCGTCTCAGGGGGCGATTGGAAGAGACCCAGTACTTC
CASRRLRGRLEETQYF
>NA|NA|TRBJ2-5|TRBV4-1
TGCGCCAGCAGCCGGGGAGCTCGGGGAGGAGATCAAGAGACCCAGTACTTC
CASSRGARGGDQETQYF
>TRBD2|NA|TRBJ2-7|TRBV10-3
TGTGCCATCAGTGAGACCGGGACTAGCGGGATCCTTTTCTGGGAGCAGTACTTC
CAISETGTSGILFWEQYF
>NA|NA|TRBJ2-1|TRBV7-2
TGTGCCAGCAGCTTAGTAGGCGGGGCGGACAATGAGCAGTTCTTC
CASSLVGGADNEQFF
>NA|NA|TRBJ1-1|TRBV29-1
TGCAGCGTTGCCTGGAAAGAGAACACTGAAGCTTTCTTT
CSVAWKENTEAFF
>NA|NA|TRBJ1-1|TRBV7-9
TGTGCCAGCAGCTCCCAGGGTTTTAACACTGAAGCTTTCTTT
CASSSQGFNTEAFF
>NA|NA|TRBJ2-5|TRBV30
TGTGCCTGGAGTGTATCGGGGGGCGGCCAAGAGACCCAGTACTTC
CAWSVSGGGQETQYF
>TRBD2|NA|TRBJ2-4|TRBV7-2
TGTGCCAGCAGCCCGGAGGGACTAGCGGGGGGGCAATACTTC
CASSPEGLAGGQYF
>NA|NA|TRBJ2-2|TRBV18
TGTGCCAGCTCCCCCGGCGGGGCCTCGACCGGGGAGCTGTTTTTT
CASSPGGASTGELFF
>TRBD2|NA|TRBJ2-1|TRBV19
TGTGCCAGTAGTAATCTAGCGGGGGGCGGAGAGCAGTTCTTC
CASSNLAGGGEQFF
>TRBD2|NA|TRBJ2-3|TRBV19
TGTGCCAGTAGTATAACCCTAGCGGTTGGATCGGATTTT
CASSITLAVGSDF
>NA|once|TRBJ1-3|TRBV11-2
TGTGCCAGCAGCTACTTCGACAACTCTGGAAACACCATATATTTT
CASSYFDNSGNTIYF
>TRBD1|NA|TRBJ1-2|TRBV5-1
TGCGCCAGCAGCTTGGCCGGGGAGACAGGGGGAGCTAACTATGGCTACACCTTC
CASSLAGETGGANYGYTF
>NA|NA|TRBJ1-2|TRBV30
TGTGCCTGGACCCCTGGAGGAATCGGCTATGGCTACACCTTC
CAWTPGGIGYGYTF
>TRBD1|NA|TRBJ2-7|TRBV30
TGTGCCTGGGCTAGGACAGGGGGTTTCTACGAGCAGTACTTC
CAWARTGGFYEQYF
>NA|few|TRBJ1-1|TRBV5-6
TGTGCCAGCAGCGGTTTAGGAGCGAACACTGAAGCTTTCTTT
CASSGLGANTEAFF
>NA|NA|TRBJ1-3|TRBV30
TGTGCCTGGAGTGTCGAAAACACCATATATTTT
CAWSVENTIYF